Listed here are 32 T cell receptor beta chains from one sample, sequenced in a study of CD8 T cells in ankylosing spondylitis. TCRdb passed the 5' RACE reads through MiXCR, listing each CDR3 protein once. The table records a few hundred thousand distinct CDR3 sequences, less than 25% of them present only once. The sequencing sample was made of blood, either unsorted or a sorted T cell fraction (not recorded which). The receptors shown here come from a female donor with ankylosing spondylitis or in good health (not recorded which).

This sequence joins TRBV12-3 or TRBV12-4 and TRBJ2-7, with a weak D call TRBD2 (5 bases). V lost 3 bases and J 2 bases, leaving 11 bases between the germline ends. The CDR3 has 14 amino acids. The CDR3 DNA is TGTGCCAGCAGTTTGATTAGCGCGACCTACGAGCAGTACTTC. Residues: CASSLISATYEQYF.

The V call is TRBV5-6, the J call TRBJ2-7, with 10 bases lining up with TRBD2. This CDR3 has 16 amino acids. CDR1 SGHDT and CDR2 YYEEEE come from the germline V gene. J lost 5 bases, V lost 1 base, and 9 bases had no gene match. The CDR3: CASSLRASGRRDEQYF. Written as DNA, the CDR3 is TGTGCCAGCAGCTTGCGGGCTAGCGGGAGAAGGGACGAGCAGTACTTC.

The chain links TRBV20-1 to TRBJ2-7; TRBD2 agrees at 8 bases. V shed 6 bases and J 2 bases; nucleotides not matched to a gene: 12. CDR1 is DFQATT and CDR2 is SNEGSKA in the germline V gene (reference sequence). The CDR3 sequence is 15 residues long. CDR3 nucleotides: TGCAGTGCCCGGTCGGCCGGGAGGGGAACCTACGAGCAGTACTTC. Its protein product is CSARSAGRGTYEQYF.

V and J are TRBV6-5 and TRBJ1-2; 7 nucleotides line up with TRBD1. This CDR3 region has 15 residues. V shed 2 bases, J shed 5 bases, and the junction held 8 bases outside the gene matches. Per germline, CDR1 MNHEY and CDR2 SVGAGI. The CDR3 here is CASSYGQGVEYGYTF. The CDR3 nucleotides are TGTGCCAGCAGTTACGGTCAGGGGGTTGAGTATGGCTACACCTTC.

This clonotype was seen only a few times. The rearrangement joins TRBV12-3 or TRBV12-4 to TRBJ2-5; D is possibly TRBD1 (6 bases). This CDR3 has 14 residues. V was trimmed by 6 bases and J by 5 bases, leaving 16 bases between them. The DNA for the CDR3 is TGTGCCAGCAGAAACGCAGGAAGGGGGGAGACCCAGTACTTC. Encoded protein: CASRNAGRGETQYF.

The chain carries TRBV20-1 and TRBJ1-5, with 7 bases that match TRBD1. The CDR3 covers 19 residues. Trimming took 3 bases from V and 3 from J; bases not matched to a gene: 20. Germline CDR1 is DFQATT and CDR2 is SNEGSKA (reference sequence). The CDR3 here is CSARSTRRQGGGDNQPQHF. CDR3 bases: TGCAGTGCTAGGTCGACGAGACGACAGGGCGGCGGGGACAATCAGCCCCAGCATTTT.

The genes are TRBV9 and TRBJ1-4, with unresolved D. The V gene lost 2 bases and the J gene lost 2 bases, with 7 bases spanning the gap. The CDR3 is 14 amino acids. Per germline, CDR1 SGDLS and CDR2 YYNGEE. Written as DNA, the CDR3 is TGTGCCAGCAGCGTTGAACGGACTAATGAAAAACTGTTTTTT. This encodes CASSVERTNEKLFF.

CDR3: CAGGGGVEQYF. The CDR3 coding sequence is TGTGCCGGGGGGGGAGGGGTCGAGCAGTACTTC. This sequence joins TRBV10-3 and TRBJ2-7, with 7 bases fitting TRBD2. The CDR3 is 11 residues long. The V and J ends lost 11 bases and 6 bases, in that order; junction bases with no gene match: 7. Germline assignment: CDR1 ENHRY and CDR2 SYGVKD.

Only a few counts were recorded for this clonotype. The chain combines TRBV20-1 with TRBJ2-7, with D possibly TRBD1 on 5 matching bases. V gave up 0 bases and J gave up 2 bases, with 14 bases separating them. This CDR3 is 15 amino acids long. The germline V gene encodes CDR1 DFQATT and CDR2 SNEGSKA (reference sequence). The CDR3, as DNA: TGCAGTGCTAGAGAGGGCAGGGAAATGACCTACGAGCAGTACTTC. This sequence encodes CSAREGREMTYEQYF.

The table lists this clonotype with a few counts. The chain uses TRBV20-1 and TRBJ2-1, with 10 nucleotides matching TRBD2. The CDR3 covers 13 residues. Germline V gene data show CDR1 as DFQATT and CDR2 as SNEGSKA (reference sequence). V gave up 6 bases and J gave up 6 bases; unmatched junction bases: 5. The CDR3 coding sequence is TGCAGTGCAAGCGGGAGGGCCCGCAATGAGCAGTTCTTC. It yields the protein CSASGRARNEQFF.

The chain is built from TRBV7-2 and TRBJ2-1, with D possibly being TRBD2 (6 bases). Germline loops: CDR1 SGHTA, CDR2 FQGNSA. The CDR3 length is 15 residues. V lost 2 bases and J lost 6, with 14 bases in between. CDR3 sequence reads: CASSLPELAFNEQFF. DNA of the CDR3: TGTGCCAGCAGCTTACCGGAACTAGCTTTCAATGAGCAGTTCTTC.

The V gene is TRBV30, the J gene TRBJ2-5, with 8 nucleotides matching TRBD1. The CDR3 has 15 residues. J was trimmed by 2 bases and V by 2 bases; bases with no gene match: 7. From germline, CDR1 is GTSNPN and CDR2 SVGIG (reference sequence). CDR3 protein: CAWSRGQGGQETQYF. The CDR3 DNA follows: TGTGCCTGGAGTCGTGGACAGGGTGGACAAGAGACCCAGTACTTC.

This clonotype has at least ten counts. The chain carries TRBV6-1 and TRBJ1-1; 8 nucleotides align to TRBD1. CDR1 MNHNS and CDR2 SASEGT come from the germline V gene. The J segment lost 6 bases and the V segment lost 6 bases, leaving 12 bases of the junction unmatched. This CDR3 region has 15 residues. In nucleotides, the CDR3 is TGTGCCAGCAGACCTTCCACCGGGACAGGCTCTGAAGCTTTCTTT. Its protein is CASRPSTGTGSEAFF.

This clonotype was counted a few times. V and J are TRBV4-1 and TRBJ2-7; 12 bases are shared with TRBD2. The CDR3 is made up of 17 amino acids. From germline, CDR1 is MGHRA and CDR2 YSYEKL. Trimming took 1 base from V and 6 from J; bases not matched to a gene: 10. This CDR3 reads CASSQGLAGDVASEQYF. CDR3 DNA: TGCGCCAGCAGCCAAGGACTAGCGGGAGATGTTGCCTCCGAGCAGTACTTC.

This clonotype was seen a few times. The chain recombines TRBV7-8 with TRBJ2-1; unclear D gene. CDR3 length: 11 residues. V was clipped by 0 bases and J by 8 bases, with 2 bases between them. In germline, CDR1 is SGHVS, CDR2 FQNEAQ. The CDR3 DNA reads as TGTGCCAGCAGCTTAGCGCATGAGCAGTTCTTC. It specifies CASSLAHEQFF.

The table lists this clonotype with a few counts. At one boundary the junction diverges from the germline segment, which might be a read error. The chain is built from TRBV3-1 and TRBJ2-1, with D unresolved. Looked up from germline, CDR1 is LGHDT and CDR2 is YNNKEL (reference sequence). The CDR3 loop spans 13 amino acids. CDR3 in DNA: TGTGCCAGCAGACAAGCTGCTGACAATGAGCAGTTCTTC. Its translation is CASRQAADNEQFF.

The chain uses TRBV20-1 and TRBJ2-1, with 13 bases fitting TRBD2. This CDR3 spans 15 amino acids. CDR1 and CDR2 from the germline V gene are DFQATT and SNEGSKA (reference sequence). Losses at the gene ends were 5 bases for V and 9 bases for J; bases not matched to a gene: 10. The DNA for the CDR3 is TGCAGTGCTTTTACCGGGACTAGCGGGAAGGGTGAGCAGTTCTTC. The encoded protein is CSAFTGTSGKGEQFF.

The V call is TRBV13, the J call TRBJ2-1, with unresolved D. The CDR3 consists of 13 residues. The germline V gene encodes CDR1 PRHDT and CDR2 FYEKMQ (reference sequence). V shed 5 bases and J shed 5 bases, with 10 bases lying between them. CDR3 in amino acids: CASSPLLDNEQFF. The CDR3 nucleotides read TGTGCCAGCAGCCCCCTTTTGGACAATGAGCAGTTCTTC.

This clonotype appeared a few times. This chain's CDR3 is CSARDLAGGKYEQFF. CDR3 nucleotide sequence: TGCAGTGCTAGGGATCTAGCGGGAGGAAAGTATGAGCAGTTCTTC. The gene calls are TRBV20-1 and TRBJ2-1; 11 nucleotides align to TRBD2. V trimming: 3 bases; J trimming: 8 bases; junction bases outside the gene matches: 9. The length of the CDR3 is 15 residues. Germline CDR1 DFQATT, CDR2 SNEGSKA (reference sequence).

The rearrangement links TRBV29-1 to TRBJ2-1, with 11 bases lining up with TRBD1. Germline values: CDR1 SQVTM, CDR2 ANQGSEA. The CDR3 totals 13 residues. V gave up 6 bases and J gave up 6 bases; unmatched junction bases: 4. The CDR3 protein is CSVSGQGGNEQFF. The CDR3 DNA is TGCAGCGTCTCGGGACAGGGGGGCAATGAGCAGTTCTTC.

The J gene is TRBJ2-7, the V gene TRBV12-3 or TRBV12-4; 13 positions agree with TRBD2. The CDR3 extends over 18 amino acids. The V segment lost 6 bases and the J segment 0 bases; nucleotides outside the gene matches: 11. The CDR3: CASSPDTRLAGGSYEQYF. CDR3 bases: TGTGCCAGCAGCCCAGACACTCGACTAGCGGGAGGCTCCTACGAGCAGTACTTC.

The gene calls are TRBV5-5 and TRBJ2-3, with 9 nucleotides matching TRBD1. This CDR3 comprises 16 residues. The trim removed 3 bases at V and 0 bases at J, leaving 5 bases unmatched. In germline, CDR1 is SGHKS, CDR2 YYEKEE (reference sequence). Here the CDR3 DNA reads TGTGCCAGCAGCTGGGGGGACAGGGCGAGCACAGATACGCAGTATTTT. Amino acid sequence: CASSWGDRASTDTQYF.

The gene calls are TRBV24-1 and TRBJ2-1; the D is unclear. CDR1 is KGHDR and CDR2 is SFDVKD in the germline V gene. The CDR3 runs to 13 residues. The germline V and J ends were trimmed by 4 bases and 7 bases, with 10 bases remaining between them. The CDR3 reads CATSDPGRNEQFF. The DNA of the CDR3 is TGTGCCACCAGTGACCCCGGACGTAATGAGCAGTTCTTC.

This clonotype came up once. The chain joins TRBV7-2 to TRBJ2-7; D may match TRBD1 or TRBD2 (7 bases each). V lost 1 base to trimming and J lost 2 bases, with 12 bases between them. Germline CDR1 SGHTA, CDR2 FQGNSA. This CDR3 is built from 15 residues. The DNA for the CDR3 is TGTGCCAGCAGCTTAGTGCAGGGGGGGGCCTACGAGCAGTACTTC. This sequence encodes CASSLVQGGAYEQYF.

The sample holds many counts of this clonotype. The rearrangement uses TRBV7-9 and TRBJ1-1; D not resolved. This CDR3 comprises 11 residues. Germline V CDR1 and CDR2: SEHNR, FQNEAQ (reference sequence). V lost 7 bases, J lost 2 bases, and 5 bases lay in between. CDR3 amino acids: CASTANTEAFF. The CDR3 nucleotides read TGTGCCAGCACAGCAAACACTGAAGCTTTCTTT.

This sequence joins TRBV13 and TRBJ1-1; no clear D. The CDR3 consists of 16 residues. Trimming took off 4 bases at V and 5 bases at J, with 20 bases between the two ends. Germline V lookup: CDR1 PRHDT, CDR2 FYEKMQ (reference sequence). The CDR3 bases are TGTGCCAGCAGCTCCCATGGAGACGAGCCTAGGACTGAAGCTTTCTTT. It is translated as CASSSHGDEPRTEAFF.

This clonotype was counted only a few times. This chain uses TRBV10-2 with TRBJ1-4, with 8 bases that match TRBD1. Germline V gives CDR1 WSHSY, CDR2 SAAADI. V lost 6 bases to trimming and J lost 8 bases; unmatched junction nucleotides: 5. The CDR3 totals 13 residues. The CDR3 nucleotides are TGCGCCAGCAGCCAGGGGGCTCGGGAAAAACTGTTTTTT. This codes for CASSQGAREKLFF.

The chain employs TRBV6-1 and TRBJ2-5; 9 bases align to TRBD2. This CDR3 region has 15 residues. The V segment lost 8 bases and the J segment 5 bases; nucleotides outside the gene matches: 12. Germline loops: CDR1 MNHNS, CDR2 SASEGT. The chain's CDR3 is CASWDSGSTKETQYF. As DNA, the CDR3 is TGTGCCAGCTGGGATAGCGGGAGCACGAAGGAGACCCAGTACTTC.

This clonotype occurred a few times. J is TRBJ1-2 and V is TRBV30, with no clear D. The CDR3 is made up of 13 amino acids. Germline loops: CDR1 GTSNPN, CDR2 SVGIG (reference sequence). The V and J ends lost 3 bases and 3 bases respectively, with 11 bases between them. CDR3 sequence reads: CAWSKGRDYGYTF. CDR3 bases: TGTGCCTGGAGCAAGGGTCGAGACTATGGCTACACCTTC.

J is TRBJ2-1 and V is TRBV20-1; 9 bases align to TRBD2. The V gene's germline CDR1 is DFQATT and CDR2 SNEGSKA (reference sequence). The junction had 12 bases not matched to a gene; V was cut back by 5 bases and J by 10 bases. The CDR3 consists of 14 residues. The DNA of the CDR3 is TGCAGTGCTCCAGAACTAGCGGGTCTAGGAGAGCAGTTCTTC. Translating gives CSAPELAGLGEQFF.

The chain combines TRBV5-4 with TRBJ2-3, with 14 positions matching TRBD2. Germline lookup yields CDR1 SGHNT and CDR2 YYREEE (reference sequence). V lost 4 bases, J lost 3 bases, and 7 bases stayed unmatched. The CDR3 has 17 residues. DNA for the CDR3: TGTGCCAGCAGCACACGAGGACTAGCGGGGGGTACAGATACGCAGTATTTT. This translates into CASSTRGLAGGTDTQYF. Full variable domain (missing parts from reference TRBV5-4 and TRBJ2-3): ETGVTQSPTHLIKTRGQQVTLRCSSQSGHNTVSWYQQALGQGPQFIFQYYREEENGRGNFPPRFSGLQFPNYSSELNVNALELDDSALYLCASSTRGLAGGTDTQYFGPGTRLTVL.

The chain uses TRBV20-1 and TRBJ2-7; D gene ambiguous. V lost 3 bases and J 6 bases, leaving 18 bases between the germline ends. The CDR3 covers 14 residues. The germline CDR1 and CDR2 sequences are DFQATT and SNEGSKA (reference sequence). The CDR3 region has the DNA TGCAGTGCTAGGTCGCTTTCTACCACGGGCGAGCAGTACTTC. It yields the protein CSARSLSTTGEQYF.